Listed here are 2 T cell receptor beta chains from one sample, sequenced in a study of beta chain features in type 1 diabetes. The study reverse transcribed the entire isolated RNA, so it sequenced expressed TCRB transcripts. Sequencing used immunoSEQ multiplex PCR; TCRdb keeps in-frame clones, though not all of them. The table lists about 410,000 clones, roughly 14% of them singletons. The sequencing input was naive CD4+ T cells from blood. Source of these receptors: a man between 25 and 39 years old in good health.

This clone was seen a handful of times. This chain connects TRBV19 to TRBJ2-3; 8 bases line up with TRBD1. V was clipped by 3 bases and J by 4 bases; unmatched bases: 6. Germline lookup yields CDR1 LNHDA and CDR2 SQIVND (reference sequence). The CDR3 contains 15 residues. CDR3 sequence: CASSIAGGPPDTQYF. The CDR3 coding sequence is TGTGCCAGTAGTATTGCAGGGGGCCCCCCAGATACGCAGTATTTT.

The DNA of the CDR3 is TGTGCCAGCAGTCGCTGTCTTTACGGGACAGGAATCGACATTCAGTACTTC. Amino acid sequence: CASSRCLYGTGIDIQYF. The chain uses TRBV25-1 and TRBJ2-4; TRBD1 matches 8 bases. The CDR3 covers 17 residues. The germline V gene encodes CDR1 MGHDK and CDR2 SYGVNS. The J segment lost 8 bases and the V segment lost 5 bases, leaving 17 bases of the junction unmatched.